This is a list of T cell receptor beta chains from one sample in a study of early T cells in non-severe SARS-CoV-2 infection. Via MiXCR, TCRdb re-called the 5' RACE reads, giving one row per CDR3 protein. The profile covers 88,000 or so distinct CDR3 sequences, with about 15% appearing a single time and less than 6% taken by the ten largest. Sequences were obtained from whole blood. The receptors come from an adult who was a healthcare worker with PCR-confirmed SARS-CoV-2 infection or an uninfected control (not recorded which). Each CDR3 is given with its conserved first and last residue. A D gene is named only where the DNA matches it firmly.

CDR3aa: CSARDLERQQETQYF
j_gene: TRBJ2-5
v_gene: TRBV20-1
d_gene: -

CDR3aa: CASSFKAGDTQYF
j_gene: TRBJ2-3
v_gene: TRBV7-3
d_gene: -

CDR3aa: CASSSPGGEPHEQYF
j_gene: TRBJ2-7
v_gene: TRBV28
d_gene: TRBD2

CDR3aa: CASSGPGTSGRAPDTQYF
j_gene: TRBJ2-3
v_gene: TRBV7-2
d_gene: TRBD2

CDR3aa: CASSWCRNEQFF
j_gene: TRBJ2-1
v_gene: TRBV6-4
d_gene: -

CDR3aa: CASSLPPNYGYTF
j_gene: TRBJ1-2
v_gene: TRBV28
d_gene: -

CDR3aa: CASSLTGAGLSYNEQFF
j_gene: TRBJ2-1
v_gene: TRBV7-3
d_gene: TRBD2

CDR3aa: CASSLAEGGSYEQYF
j_gene: TRBJ2-7
v_gene: TRBV7-2
d_gene: -

CDR3aa: CASSRGASSVTQYF
j_gene: TRBJ2-5
v_gene: TRBV7-9
d_gene: -

CDR3aa: CATLSNTGELFF
j_gene: TRBJ2-2
v_gene: TRBV28
d_gene: -

CDR3aa: CASSLMSSPGSSDTQYF
j_gene: TRBJ2-3
v_gene: TRBV5-4
d_gene: -

CDR3aa: CASSLGGTAISPLHF
j_gene: TRBJ1-6
v_gene: TRBV7-6
d_gene: TRBD1

CDR3aa: CASSPSRLGSYNEQFF
j_gene: TRBJ2-1
v_gene: TRBV7-2
d_gene: -

CDR3aa: CASSLEDSPYQETQYF
j_gene: TRBJ2-5
v_gene: TRBV5-5
d_gene: -

CDR3aa: CASSQGSRTTETQYF
j_gene: TRBJ2-5
v_gene: TRBV18
d_gene: -

CDR3aa: CSALPGSYGYTF
j_gene: TRBJ1-2
v_gene: TRBV20-1
d_gene: -

CDR3aa: CSARDSQQETQYF
j_gene: TRBJ2-5
v_gene: TRBV29-1
d_gene: TRBD1

CDR3aa: CASSLLQTGELFF
j_gene: TRBJ2-2
v_gene: TRBV7-9
d_gene: -

CDR3aa: CASSLNAAGGELFF
j_gene: TRBJ2-2
v_gene: TRBV5-1
d_gene: -

CDR3aa: CASSTGTSGIDEQYF
j_gene: TRBJ2-7
v_gene: TRBV5-5
d_gene: TRBD2

CDR3aa: CASSKALKAGGAETQYF
j_gene: TRBJ2-5
v_gene: TRBV21-1
d_gene: -

CDR3aa: CAISRTTSGRGDEQFF
j_gene: TRBJ2-1
v_gene: TRBV10-3
d_gene: TRBD2

CDR3aa: CASSLYSYEQYF
j_gene: TRBJ2-7
v_gene: TRBV28
d_gene: -

CDR3aa: CSATASSVMYNEQFF
j_gene: TRBJ2-1
v_gene: TRBV20-1
d_gene: -

CDR3aa: CASSSPGQGADTQYF
j_gene: TRBJ2-3
v_gene: TRBV28
d_gene: TRBD1

CDR3aa: CASSQDAAGLPYEQYF
j_gene: TRBJ2-7
v_gene: TRBV4-1
d_gene: -

CDR3aa: CASSPQGEGGFSGNTIYF
j_gene: TRBJ1-3
v_gene: TRBV4-1
d_gene: -

CDR3aa: CASGLGGSPYEQYF
j_gene: TRBJ2-7
v_gene: TRBV27
d_gene: -

CDR3aa: CASSLQGNTEAFF
j_gene: TRBJ1-1
v_gene: TRBV7-2
d_gene: -

CDR3aa: CASSLVVGDADTQYF
j_gene: TRBJ2-3
v_gene: TRBV5-1
d_gene: -

CDR3aa: CSAINGNTGELFF
j_gene: TRBJ2-2
v_gene: TRBV20-1
d_gene: -